Listed here are 5 T cell receptor beta chains from one sample, sequenced in a study of blood T cell repertoires in COVID-19. Some clones are missing from TCRdb's copy, which holds only in-frame ones; the method was immunoSEQ multiplex PCR. The top ten clones hold around 5.8% of a sample with fewer than 350,000 clones, around nine tenths of them seen once. Material for sequencing was PBMCs or T cells enriched from blood (not recorded which). These receptors all come from a woman aged 40 to 55 who had recovered from COVID-19.

In this sample, this clone turned up once. The V and J genes are TRBV4-3 and TRBJ2-7; 8 positions match TRBD1. V lost 4 bases and J lost 2; bases outside the gene matches: 7. Germline-derived CDR1 and CDR2 are LGHNA and YSLEER. The CDR3 runs to 15 residues. DNA for the CDR3: TGCGCCAGCAGCCCCCTTGGACAGGGAACCTACGAGCAGTACTTC. It codes for CASSPLGQGTYEQYF.

This chain joins TRBV4-1 and TRBJ1-5; D might be TRBD1 (5 bases). Trimming cost V 1 base and J 0 bases, with 10 bases left between them. The CDR3 spans 16 residues. Germline CDR1 and CDR2: MGHRA and YSYEKL. As DNA, the CDR3 is TGCGCCAGCAGCCAAGGTCCAGGGCATAGCAATCAGCCCCAGCATTTT. Translated: CASSQGPGHSNQPQHF.

As regards this clone: Distinct nucleotide sequences in the sample also encode this CDR3. CDR3 bases: TGTGCCTGGGCTCGAGGCACTGAAGCTTTCTTT. Translating gives CAWARGTEAFF. This chain links TRBV30 with TRBJ1-1; D remains unclear. Looked up from germline, CDR1 is GTSNPN and CDR2 is SVGIG (reference sequence). The CDR3 is made up of 11 amino acids. Trimming stripped 5 bases from V and 4 bases from J, with 8 bases between.

The chain links TRBV3-1 (or the pseudogene TRBV3-2) to TRBJ1-2; 10 bases map to TRBD1. The V and J ends lost 2 bases and 8 bases, in that order; junction bases with no gene match: 11. Germline V gene lookup returns CDR1 LGHDT and CDR2 YNNKEL (reference sequence). CDR3 length equals 16 residues. The CDR3 is CASSQHGRDRGSGYTF. In nucleotides, the CDR3 is TGTGCCAGCAGCCAACATGGCCGGGACAGGGGATCGGGCTACACCTTC.

The V and J genes are TRBV14 and TRBJ1-1; D ambiguous. V was trimmed by 5 bases and J by 1 base, leaving 14 bases between them. Per the germline V gene, CDR1 is SGHDN and CDR2 is FVKESK. The CDR3 is made up of 15 amino acids. Here the CDR3 reads CASSLGGVGNTEAFF. In nucleotides, the CDR3 is TGTGCCAGCAGCTTAGGCGGTGTAGGGAACACTGAAGCTTTCTTT.